The 30 T cell receptor beta chains below all came from one sample that was sequenced in a study of T cells in localized non-small cell lung cancer. The table came from immunoSEQ multiplex PCR; TCRdb's copy has only in-frame clones and leaves some out. The sample lists 17,000 or so clones; 80% to 90% were seen once. The sample in question was peripheral blood, obtained before any cancer treatment. These receptors were taken from a male donor at least 60 years old with stage III lung adenocarcinoma.

The chain carries TRBV5-4 and TRBJ1-1, with D tentatively TRBD1 (6 bases). With 4 bases removed from V and 1 base from J, the gap between germline ends came to 11 bases. Germline V lookup: CDR1 SGHNT, CDR2 YYREEE (reference sequence). The CDR3 covers 14 residues. The CDR3 sequence: CASSSPGQNTEAFF. CDR3 coding DNA: TGTGCCAGCAGCAGCCCGGGACAGAACACTGAAGCTTTCTTT.

The chain employs TRBV12-5 and TRBJ2-3; 11 bases map to TRBD2. In germline, CDR1 is LGHNT, CDR2 FRNRAP. V dropped 5 bases and J dropped 4; count of bases not matched to a gene: 8. The CDR3 runs 16 residues. CDR3 nucleotide sequence: TGTGCTAGTGGTCCAAGCATAGCGGGGGGGGCAGATACGCAGTATTTT. It is translated as CASGPSIAGGADTQYF.

The rearrangement links TRBV5-1 to TRBJ2-6, with unresolved D. CDR3 length: 18 residues. Per germline, CDR1 SGHRS and CDR2 YFSETQ. Trimming cost V 4 bases and J 2 bases, with 19 bases left between them. Here the CDR3 DNA reads TGCGCCAGCAGCAGTGCCCTACGGACCCAGGCTGGGGCCAACGTCCTGACTTTC. As protein: CASSSALRTQAGANVLTF.

This chain uses TRBV5-5 with TRBJ2-7; the match to TRBD1 covers 7 bases. With V trimmed by 2 bases and J by 0 bases, 5 bases remained unmatched. CDR3 length equals 15 residues. The germline V gene encodes CDR1 SGHKS and CDR2 YYEKEE (reference sequence). The CDR3 is CASSFEGQSSYEQYF. The CDR3 bases are TGTGCCAGCAGCTTTGAGGGACAGAGCTCCTACGAGCAGTACTTC.

The chain combines TRBV30 with TRBJ2-5; D remains unclear. Trimming shortened V by 2 bases and J by 0 bases, and 4 bases separated the two germline ends. CDR1 and CDR2 from the germline V gene are GTSNPN and SVGIG (reference sequence). The CDR3 is made up of 12 amino acids. The CDR3 loop reads CAWSPYQETQYF. In nucleotides, the CDR3 is TGTGCCTGGAGTCCGTACCAAGAGACCCAGTACTTC. Looking up the rest from reference TRBV30 and TRBJ2-5 gives the full variable domain: SQTIHQWPATLVQPVGSPLSLECTVEGTSNPNLYWYRQAAGRGLQLLFYSVGIGQISSEVPQNLSASRPQDRQFILSSKKLLLSDSGFYLCAWSPYQETQYFGPGTRLLVL.

The chain is built from TRBV9 and TRBJ2-3; D is undetermined. The V and J ends lost 2 bases and 2 bases respectively, with 9 bases between them. The CDR3 runs 14 residues. Germline assignment: CDR1 SGDLS and CDR2 YYNGEE. The CDR3 sequence: CASSVSTSTDTQYF. The CDR3 DNA is TGTGCCAGCAGCGTCAGCACCTCCACAGATACGCAGTATTTT.

The V gene is TRBV2, the J gene TRBJ2-7; D is unresolved. Trimming stripped 4 bases from V and 2 bases from J, with 12 bases between. CDR3 size: 14 residues. CDR1 is SNHLY, CDR2 FYNNEI, per germline. The CDR3 is CASSGSGSPYEQYF. In DNA form, the CDR3 reads TGTGCCAGCAGTGGGTCCGGGTCCCCCTACGAGCAGTACTTC.

This CDR3 reads CASSQVPSGEDTQYF. DNA for the CDR3: TGTGCCAGCAGCCAAGTGCCTAGCGGGGAAGATACGCAGTATTTT. The chain couples TRBV4-2 to TRBJ2-3; 9 bases map to TRBD2. The CDR3 runs 15 residues. The germline CDR1 and CDR2 sequences are LGHNA and YNFKEQ. V was pared by 1 base and J by 5 bases, with 4 bases of the junction left unmatched.

V gene TRBV28 combines with J gene TRBJ2-7, with 8 nucleotides matching TRBD1. With V trimmed by 6 bases and J by 0 bases, 7 bases remained unmatched. Germline V gene data show CDR1 as MDHEN and CDR2 as SYDVKM. There are 15 residues in the CDR3. The CDR3: CASSRDRWSSYEQYF. Written as DNA, the CDR3 is TGTGCCAGCAGCCGGGACAGGTGGAGCTCCTACGAGCAGTACTTC.

The chain carries TRBV19 and TRBJ1-1; perhaps TRBD1 as D (5 bases). The CDR3 consists of 13 residues. Trimming cost V 5 bases and J 6 bases, with 13 bases left between them. Germline V gives CDR1 LNHDA, CDR2 SQIVND (reference sequence). CDR3 coding DNA: TGTGCCAGTAGTGCCGGGACTCTCGCTGAAGCTTTCTTT. Translating gives CASSAGTLAEAFF.

The chain carries TRBV7-6 and TRBJ2-7; TRBD1 matches at 7 bases. The V and J ends lost 8 bases and 2 bases, in that order; junction bases with no gene match: 3. Germline V gene data show CDR1 as SGHVS and CDR2 as FNYEAQ. The CDR3 has 12 amino acids. The CDR3 sequence: CASGDRTYEQYF. Written as DNA, the CDR3 is TGTGCCAGCGGGGACAGAACCTACGAGCAGTACTTC.

This chain links TRBV6-4 with TRBJ1-5, with TRBD1 identical over 7 bases. V was pared by 6 bases and J by 5 bases, with 4 bases of the junction left unmatched. This CDR3 contains 13 residues. Germline V CDR1 and CDR2: MRHNA, SNTAGT. CDR3 nucleotide sequence: TGTGCCAGCAGACAGGGGATCGATCAGCCCCAGCATTTT. Translating gives CASRQGIDQPQHF.

The chain carries TRBV7-2 and TRBJ1-5; D might be TRBD1 (5 bases). CDR3 length: 15 amino acids. Trimming shortened V by 5 bases and J by 0 bases, and 11 bases separated the two germline ends. Germline V gene sequence: CDR1 SGHTA, CDR2 FQGNSA. DNA for the CDR3: TGTGCCAGCAGCCCGGGGGGGGTTAGCAATCAGCCCCAGCATTTT. Its translation is CASSPGGVSNQPQHF.

The chain carries TRBV5-1 and TRBJ1-2, with D hard to call. CDR1 SGHRS and CDR2 YFSETQ come from the germline V gene. CDR3 length equals 14 residues. V was trimmed by 0 bases and J by 0 bases, leaving 6 bases between them. The CDR3 DNA reads as TGCGCCAGCAGCTTGGCCAGTTCTAACTATGGCTACACCTTC. Translated: CASSLASSNYGYTF. The variable domain in full, completed from reference TRBV5-1 and TRBJ1-2, reads KAGVTQTPRYLIKTRGQQVTLSCSPISGHRSVSWYQQTPGQGLQFLFEYFSETQRNKGNFPGRFSGRQFSNSRSEMNVSTLELGDSALYLCASSLASSNYGYTFGSGTRLTVV.

To note about this clone: The junction shows a germline mismatch at one end, possibly a read error. The chain couples TRBV7-7 to TRBJ1-4; D unresolved. The germline CDR1 and CDR2 sequences are SSHAT and FNYEAQ (reference sequence). This CDR3 spans 13 amino acids. DNA of the CDR3: TGTGCTAGCAGCCCGGGTTTTAATGAAAAACTGTTTTTT. This translates into CASSPGFNEKLFF.

CDR3 protein: CAWTGLAGNNEQFF. CDR3 DNA: TGTGCCTGGACTGGACTAGCGGGGAACAATGAGCAGTTCTTC. The chain links TRBV30 to TRBJ2-1, with TRBD2 matching over 12 bases. Germline CDR1 is GTSNPN and CDR2 is SVGIG (reference sequence). This CDR3 has 14 residues. V was pared by 4 bases and J by 5 bases, with 3 bases of the junction left unmatched.

V gene TRBV7-9 combines with J gene TRBJ2-3, with TRBD2 matching over 10 bases. Per germline, CDR1 SEHNR and CDR2 FQNEAQ (reference sequence). The V and J ends lost 6 bases and 2 bases, in that order; junction bases with no gene match: 8. The CDR3 runs 16 residues. This chain's CDR3 is CASSGSSGGITDTQYF. The CDR3 DNA reads TGTGCCAGCAGTGGGTCTAGCGGGGGTATCACAGATACGCAGTATTTT. Full variable domain (missing parts from reference TRBV7-9 and TRBJ2-3): DTGVSQNPRHKITKRGQNVTFRCDPISEHNRLYWYRQTLGQGPEFLTYFQNEAQLEKSRLLSDRFSAERPKGSFSTLEIQRTEQGDSAMYLCASSGSSGGITDTQYFGPGTRLTVL.

This clone was seen just once. The chain is built from TRBV6-5 and TRBJ2-1; tentative D call: TRBD2 (7 bases). The germline V gene encodes CDR1 MNHEY and CDR2 SVGAGI. This CDR3 region has 13 residues. V was trimmed by 5 bases and J by 6 bases, leaving 11 bases between them. CDR3 amino acids: CASSRGGFNEQFF. The CDR3 DNA sequence: TGTGCCAGCAGTAGGGGGGGGTTCAATGAGCAGTTCTTC.

The V call is TRBV18, the J call TRBJ2-3; D is possibly TRBD2 (5 bases). Germline CDR1 is KGHSH and CDR2 is LQKENI. This CDR3 has 15 residues. V lost 2 bases, J lost 6 bases, and 15 bases lay in between. CDR3 nucleotide sequence: TGTGCCAGCTCACCATTCGGGAATCCCCCGGATACGCAGTATTTT. Translating gives CASSPFGNPPDTQYF.

This chain joins TRBV10-2 and TRBJ1-5; the match to TRBD1 covers 7 bases. V lost 8 bases, J lost 8 bases, and 9 bases stayed unmatched. Germline V lookup: CDR1 WSHSY, CDR2 SAAADI. This CDR3 contains 13 residues. The chain's CDR3 is CASGRQGTEPQHF. CDR3 nucleotides: TGCGCCAGCGGACGACAGGGTACGGAGCCCCAGCATTTT.

The V and J genes are TRBV10-3 and TRBJ2-5; 7 nucleotides agree with TRBD2. The CDR3 has 15 amino acids. Germline loops: CDR1 ENHRY, CDR2 SYGVKD. Unmatched junction bases numbered 10, after V lost 6 bases and J lost 3 bases. The CDR3 coding sequence is TGTGCCATCAGCGGAAATCGGCTAGCGGAAGAGACCCAGTACTTC. As protein: CAISGNRLAEETQYF.

The chain links TRBV6-4 to TRBJ2-1, with D maybe TRBD2 (5 bases). CDR1 MRHNA and CDR2 SNTAGT come from the germline V gene. Trimming took 4 bases from V and 10 from J, leaving 17 bases between them. CDR3 length: 14 amino acids. CDR3 sequence: CASSAELGGGEQFF. The CDR3 DNA reads TGTGCCAGCAGTGCCGAACTAGGAGGAGGCGAGCAGTTCTTC.

The rearrangement uses TRBV6-1 and TRBJ1-5; D gene ambiguous. CDR1 and CDR2 (germline): MNHNS, SASEGT. The CDR3 runs 12 residues. V lost 6 bases and J 4 bases, leaving 7 bases between the germline ends. The CDR3 sequence is CASRDQNQPQHF. CDR3 sequence (DNA): TGTGCCAGCAGGGACCAGAATCAGCCCCAGCATTTT.

The chain has TRBV19 and TRBJ2-1; 11 nucleotides match TRBD2. V lost 7 bases and J lost 5; bases outside the gene matches: 7. Germline assignment: CDR1 LNHDA and CDR2 SQIVND (reference sequence). The CDR3 has 15 amino acids. The CDR3, as DNA: TGTGCCAGTACTCTACTAGCGGGGGTGCACAATGAGCAGTTCTTC. This gives the protein CASTLLAGVHNEQFF. The full variable domain, its missing parts supplied by reference TRBV19 and TRBJ2-1, is DGGITQSPKYLFRKEGQNVTLSCEQNLNHDAMYWYRQDPGQGLRLIYYSQIVNDFQKGDIAEGYSVSREKKESFPLTVTSAQKNPTAFYLCASTLLAGVHNEQFFGPGTRLTVL.

V gene TRBV29-1 combines with J gene TRBJ1-2; D call uncertain. There are 14 residues in the CDR3. CDR1 and CDR2 (germline): SQVTM, ANQGSEA. The ends were cut back, 1 base at V and 0 bases at J, with 9 bases in the middle. The CDR3 DNA sequence: TGCAGCGTTGAAGGAGGCAGGACTAACTATGGCTACACCTTC. Residues: CSVEGGRTNYGYTF.

The chain combines TRBV5-6 with TRBJ1-4, with unresolved D. Germline V gives CDR1 SGHDT, CDR2 YYEEEE. The CDR3 runs to 18 residues. The ends were cut back, 2 bases at V and 0 bases at J, with 17 bases in the middle. CDR3 DNA sequence: TGTGCCAGCAGCTTCGGCCCCCCCATATTTGCAACTAATGAAAAACTGTTTTTT. Translated: CASSFGPPIFATNEKLFF.

V usage is TRBV30 and J usage is TRBJ1-2, with 8 bases matching TRBD1. Germline trimming cut 3 bases from V and 6 bases from J; bases unmatched to any gene: 9. The CDR3 runs 14 residues. Germline V gene lookup returns CDR1 GTSNPN and CDR2 SVGIG (reference sequence). This CDR3 is CAWRKTDRGHGYTF. The CDR3 DNA reads TGTGCCTGGAGGAAAACCGACAGGGGCCATGGCTACACCTTC.

The J gene is TRBJ1-1, the V gene TRBV5-8; 8 bases line up with TRBD1. The trim removed 3 bases at V and 9 bases at J, leaving 13 bases unmatched. There are 15 residues in the CDR3. CDR1 SGHTS and CDR2 YDEGEE come from the germline V gene. The CDR3 sequence: CASSSGSGGASQAFF. DNA for the CDR3: TGTGCCAGCAGCTCGGGATCAGGGGGCGCGTCCCAAGCTTTCTTT.

The gene calls are TRBV7-2 and TRBJ2-1; TRBD2 matches at 8 bases. This CDR3 is 14 amino acids long. Germline CDR1 and CDR2: SGHTA and FQGNSA. The junction had 3 bases not matched to a gene; V was cut back by 5 bases and J by 3 bases. CDR3 sequence: CASSPGTSYNEQFF. The CDR3 DNA follows: TGTGCCAGCAGCCCAGGGACTAGCTACAATGAGCAGTTCTTC.

This clone was found once. This rearrangement joins TRBV10-1 to TRBJ2-1; TRBD2 agrees at 8 bases. The junction had 6 bases not matched to a gene; V was cut back by 2 bases and J by 9 bases. The CDR3 spans 14 residues. CDR1 WNHNN and CDR2 SYGVQD come from the germline V gene (reference sequence). The CDR3 reads CASSEMGGRSEQFF. The CDR3 bases are TGCGCCAGCAGTGAGATGGGCGGGAGGAGTGAGCAGTTCTTC.